The T cell receptor (beta chain) described here comes from a study of CD8+ T cells in alopecia areata. General study findings and limits: Within the top 100, expanded CD8+ clones significantly decreased with tofacitinib, as did scalp clonality. The study found higher clonality in lesional than normal scalp, especially in alopecia totalis/universalis.

Concerning this clone: Antigen: not known.

Treatment indicated: oral pan-JAK inhibitor, 5-10 mg twice daily. Sorting of PBMCs yielded the CD4+ and CD8+ T cells. Sequencing relied on a cDNA template that was reverse transcribed from extracted RNA. Sequencing was performed with immunoSEQ multiplex PCR; in TCRdb, only in-frame clones are kept and a portion is missing. The sample shows approximately 200,000 clones, around 60% of them seen only once. Germline assignment: CDR1 SQVTM and CDR2 ANQGSEA. The CDR3 has 13 residues. Trimming removed 4 bases from V and 2 bases from J; junction bases left unmatched: 1. The sequencing used CD4+ T cells sorted from blood, collected at week 4, from a patient treated with tofacitinib. This receptor was taken from a human donor with alopecia areata. This chain links TRBV29-1 with TRBJ2-1; 8 bases agree with TRBD1. The CDR3 protein is CSVADRAYNEQFF. The CDR3 DNA is TGCAGCGTTGCGGACAGGGCCTACAATGAGCAGTTCTTC.